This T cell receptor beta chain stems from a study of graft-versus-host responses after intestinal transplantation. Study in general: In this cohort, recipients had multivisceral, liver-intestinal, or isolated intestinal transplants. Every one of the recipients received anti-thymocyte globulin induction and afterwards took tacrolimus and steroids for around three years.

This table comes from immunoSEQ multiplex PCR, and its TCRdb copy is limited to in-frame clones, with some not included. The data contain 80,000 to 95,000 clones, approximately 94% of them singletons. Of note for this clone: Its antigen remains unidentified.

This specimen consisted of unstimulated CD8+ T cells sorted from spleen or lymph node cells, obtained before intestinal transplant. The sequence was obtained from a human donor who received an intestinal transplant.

The CDR3 sequence: CASRGGMGAEAFF. CDR3 DNA sequence: TGTGCCAGTAGGGGGGGGATGGGGGCTGAAGCTTTCTTT. The chain has TRBV19 and TRBJ1-1; D possibly corresponds to TRBD1 (5 bases). Germline V gives CDR1 LNHDA, CDR2 SQIVND (reference sequence). This CDR3 is built from 13 residues. The germline V and J ends were trimmed by 6 bases and 6 bases, with 14 bases remaining between them.